This T cell receptor beta chain was identified during a study of tumor-infiltrating lymphocytes in localized non-small cell lung cancer. Findings and limits, study-wide: Different pieces of the same tissue were used for each assay.

Here immunoSEQ multiplex PCR was the method, and the copy in TCRdb shows in-frame clones only, minus some. This table has around 16,000 clones, roughly four fifths appearing once. Remarks on this clone: As yet, its antigen is unknown.

The germline V gene has CDR1 SGHNT and CDR2 YYREEE (reference sequence). With 4 bases clipped from V and 5 bases from J, the junction kept 13 bases outside the gene matches. The length of the CDR3 is 16 residues. Specimen: lung tumor tissue. This receptor was obtained from a human donor with non-small cell lung cancer. The chain uses TRBV5-4 and TRBJ2-7; TRBD1 matches 9 bases. The CDR3 spells CASSPAPAGTGNEQYF. The CDR3 DNA reads TGTGCCAGCAGCCCCGCCCCCGCCGGGACAGGGAACGAGCAGTACTTC.